A selection of T cell receptor beta chains follows, all from one sample in a study of T cells in Graves' hyperthyroidism and ophthalmopathy. TCRdb called the multiplex PCR reads again in MiXCR, with one record for every CDR3 protein. The repertoire holds around 380,000 distinct CDR3 sequences, with roughly 12% as singletons. Sequences were obtained from blood. All receptors derive from a man younger than 45 with Graves' hyperthyroidism that later progressed to Graves' ophthalmopathy. The conserved cysteine and the conserved F or W are not part of the CDR3 here. D genes are given only for firm matches.

j_gene | d_gene | v_gene | CDR3aa
TRBJ1-6 | NA | TRBV10-2 | ASSGSRQGGSPLH
TRBJ2-1 | TRBD2 | TRBV6-5 | ASSYTTSGGASEQF
TRBJ2-5 | NA | TRBV7-6 | ASSLGRLWETQY
TRBJ2-5 | NA | TRBV7-9 | ASSGHRSPESGEETQY
TRBJ1-5 | TRBD1 | TRBV5-1 | ASSFNPGQVSNQPQH
TRBJ1-1 | NA | TRBV19 | ASRVGTENTEAF
TRBJ1-2 | TRBD1 | TRBV30 | AWSMDRGSYGYT
TRBJ1-2 | NA | TRBV30 | AWSLPFYGYT
TRBJ1-2 | NA | TRBV4-1 | ASSQVVGRGGYGYT
TRBJ2-1 | NA | TRBV6-2/TRBV6-3 | ASSYGVRNEQF
TRBJ2-2 | NA | TRBV12-3/TRBV12-4 | ASSSAGETGELF
TRBJ1-2 | TRBD1 | TRBV12-3/TRBV12-4 | ASSLQGRGNSYGYT
TRBJ1-5 | NA | TRBV27 | ASSATEYSNQPQH
TRBJ1-6 | NA | TRBV6-1 | ASSPLPPDYH
TRBJ2-1 | TRBD2 | TRBV20-1 | SARDILRGDNNEQF
TRBJ2-2 | NA | TRBV24-1 | ATSDLRVDTGELF
TRBJ1-1 | NA | TRBV7-6 | ASSLLGQPMNTEAF
TRBJ1-1 | TRBD1 | TRBV10-2 | ASSVGTGRTEAF
TRBJ2-5 | TRBD2 | TRBV5-6 | ASGTGTSSATQY
TRBJ1-5 | TRBD1 | TRBV2 | ASNGQGSQPQH
TRBJ2-1 | NA | TRBV19 | ASSTAGVNYNEQF
TRBJ1-2 | NA | TRBV7-9 | ASSFQDNGYT
TRBJ1-1 | NA | TRBV6-1 | ASTERGNTEAF
TRBJ2-5 | TRBD1 | TRBV28 | ASSLNRGPETQY
TRBJ2-5 | NA | TRBV28 | ASSHLGHGLQETQY
TRBJ1-4 | NA | TRBV6-9 | ASSYRRANEKLF
TRBJ2-5 | NA | TRBV24-1 | ATSDAGGETQY
TRBJ2-7 | NA | TRBV5-5 | ASSLQDFRDEQY
TRBJ2-7 | NA | TRBV27 | ASSLSLDYTYEQY
TRBJ1-2 | TRBD1 | TRBV4-2 | ASSQPRQGAIYGYT
TRBJ2-7 | NA | TRBV19 | ASSIGADYEQY
TRBJ1-5 | NA | TRBV15 | ATSRSDSNQPQH
TRBJ2-7 | NA | TRBV20-1 | SARQAYEQY
TRBJ2-1 | NA | TRBV18 | ASSPPVRGNEQF
TRBJ1-1 | NA | TRBV7-9 | ASSSRRGQPNTEAF
TRBJ1-1 | NA | TRBV20-1 | SAPWGSEAF
TRBJ2-5 | NA | TRBV28 | ASTPLVGTQY
TRBJ2-7 | TRBD2 | TRBV20-1 | GARARWGGGYEQY
TRBJ2-2 | NA | TRBV28 | ASSPYRRAWGHTGELF
TRBJ2-2 | TRBD2 | TRBV30 | AWSSWTSGGAVTGELF